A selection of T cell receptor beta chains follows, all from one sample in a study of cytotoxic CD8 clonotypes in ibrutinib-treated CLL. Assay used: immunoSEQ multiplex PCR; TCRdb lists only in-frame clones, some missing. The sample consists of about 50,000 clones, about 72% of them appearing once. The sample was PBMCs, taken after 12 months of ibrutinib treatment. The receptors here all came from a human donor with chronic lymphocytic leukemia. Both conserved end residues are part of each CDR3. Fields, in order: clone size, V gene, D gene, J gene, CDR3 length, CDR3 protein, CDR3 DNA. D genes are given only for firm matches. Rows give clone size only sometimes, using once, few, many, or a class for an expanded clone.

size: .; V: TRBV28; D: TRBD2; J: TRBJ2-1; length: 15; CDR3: CASSLLAGSYNEQFF; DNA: TGTGCCAGCAGTTTATTAGCGGGTTCCTACAATGAGCAGTTCTTC
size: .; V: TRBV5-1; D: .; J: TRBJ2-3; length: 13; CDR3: CASSYGQTDTQYF; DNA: TGCGCCAGCAGCTACGGACAGACAGATACGCAGTATTTT
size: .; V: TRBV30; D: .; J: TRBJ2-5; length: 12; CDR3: CAWSLGEETQYF; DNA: TGTGCCTGGAGTTTGGGCGAAGAGACCCAGTACTTC
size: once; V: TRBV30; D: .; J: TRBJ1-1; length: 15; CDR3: CAWSVVRRRNTEAFF; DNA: TGTGCCTGGAGTGTTGTGAGGCGACGGAACACTGAAGCTTTCTTT
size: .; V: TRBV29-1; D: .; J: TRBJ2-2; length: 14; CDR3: CSPGGDRGAGELFF; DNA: TGCAGCCCGGGAGGGGACAGAGGGGCCGGGGAGCTGTTTTTT
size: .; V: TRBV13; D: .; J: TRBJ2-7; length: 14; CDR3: CASSLRTRGDEQYF; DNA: TGTGCCAGCAGTTTGAGGACCCGAGGCGACGAGCAGTACTTC
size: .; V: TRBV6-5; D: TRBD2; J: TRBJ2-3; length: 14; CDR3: CASSYSTSGDTQYF; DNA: TGTGCCAGCAGTTACTCGACTAGCGGAGATACGCAGTATTTT
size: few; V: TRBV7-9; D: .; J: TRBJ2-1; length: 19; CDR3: CASSLVMADVLSSYNEQFF; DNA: TGTGCCAGCAGCTTAGTAATGGCGGACGTATTGAGCTCCTACAATGAGCAGTTCTTC
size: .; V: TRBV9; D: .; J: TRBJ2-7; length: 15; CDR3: CASSPQGGLAYEQYF; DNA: TGTGCCAGCAGTCCCCAGGGAGGTCTGGCCTACGAGCAGTACTTC
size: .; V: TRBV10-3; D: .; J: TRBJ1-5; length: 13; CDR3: CAIGLGGNQPQHF; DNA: TGTGCCATCGGGCTTGGGGGGAATCAGCCCCAGCATTTT
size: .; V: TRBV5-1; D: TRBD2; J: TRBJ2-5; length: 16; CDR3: CASSSGLAGPQETQYF; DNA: TGCGCCAGCAGCTCGGGACTAGCGGGACCCCAAGAGACCCAGTACTTC
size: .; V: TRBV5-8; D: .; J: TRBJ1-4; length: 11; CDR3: CARSRGEKLFF; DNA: TGTGCCAGATCCAGAGGAGAAAAACTGTTTTTT
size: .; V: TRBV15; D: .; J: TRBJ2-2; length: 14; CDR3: CATSRTRDTGELFF; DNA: TGTGCCACCAGCAGAACCAGGGATACCGGGGAGCTGTTTTTT
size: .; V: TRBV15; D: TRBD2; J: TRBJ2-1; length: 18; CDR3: CATSAGTSGPHFYNEQFF; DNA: TGTGCCACCAGCGCCGGGACTAGCGGACCCCATTTCTACAATGAGCAGTTCTTC
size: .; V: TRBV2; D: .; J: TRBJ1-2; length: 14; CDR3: CASTVSFGAVGYTF; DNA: TGTGCCAGCACGGTAAGCTTCGGTGCCGTCGGCTACACCTTC
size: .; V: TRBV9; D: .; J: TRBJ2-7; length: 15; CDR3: CASSVATGGQYEQYF; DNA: TGTGCCAGCAGCGTAGCTACCGGTGGACAGTACGAGCAGTACTTC
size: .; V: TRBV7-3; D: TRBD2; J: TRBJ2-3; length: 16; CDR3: CASSLTVAGSTDTQYF; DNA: TGTGCCAGCAGCTTGACCGTAGCGGGTAGCACAGATACGCAGTATTTT
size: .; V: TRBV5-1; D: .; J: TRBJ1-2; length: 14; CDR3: CASSLLLGGAGYTF; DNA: TGCGCCAGCAGCTTATTACTTGGGGGCGCTGGCTACACCTTC
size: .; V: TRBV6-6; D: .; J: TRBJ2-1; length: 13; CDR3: CASSYSDRTQQFF; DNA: TGTGCCAGCAGTTACTCAGACCGGACTCAGCAGTTCTTC
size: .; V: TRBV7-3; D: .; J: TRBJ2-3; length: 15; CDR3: CASSQDGTSTDTQYF; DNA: TGTGCCAGCAGCCAGGACGGGACTAGCACAGATACGCAGTATTTT
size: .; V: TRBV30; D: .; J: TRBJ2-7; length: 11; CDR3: CAWSSWRGQYF; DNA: TGTGCCTGGAGTTCATGGAGGGGGCAGTACTTC
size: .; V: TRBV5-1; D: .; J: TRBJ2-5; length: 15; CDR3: CASSTSGSLQETQYF; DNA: TGCGCCAGCAGCACATCCGGGTCTCTGCAAGAGACCCAGTACTTC
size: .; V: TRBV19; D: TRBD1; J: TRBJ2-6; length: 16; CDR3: CASSIQGAVGANVLTF; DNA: TGTGCCAGTAGTATACAGGGGGCAGTCGGGGCCAACGTCCTGACTTTC
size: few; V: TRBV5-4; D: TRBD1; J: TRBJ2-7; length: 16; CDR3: CASSMGGAGGAYEQYF; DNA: TGTGCCAGCAGCATGGGTGGGGCAGGGGGAGCCTACGAGCAGTACTTC
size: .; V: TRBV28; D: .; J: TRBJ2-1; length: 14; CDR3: CASSTPHLYNEQFF; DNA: TGTGCCAGCAGTACCCCCCACCTCTACAATGAGCAGTTCTTC
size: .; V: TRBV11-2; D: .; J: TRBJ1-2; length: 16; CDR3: CASSTPAGTRVIGYTF; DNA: TGTGCCAGCAGTACCCCCGCGGGGACACGGGTTATCGGCTACACCTTC
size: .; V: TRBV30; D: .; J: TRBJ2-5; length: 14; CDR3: CAWNPQYEEETQYF; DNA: TGTGCCTGGAACCCCCAATATGAAGAAGAGACCCAGTACTTC
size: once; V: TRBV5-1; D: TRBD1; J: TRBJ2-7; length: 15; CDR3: CASSSLPGQTYEQYF; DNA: TGCGCCAGCAGCTCTTTGCCGGGACAGACCTACGAGCAGTACTTC
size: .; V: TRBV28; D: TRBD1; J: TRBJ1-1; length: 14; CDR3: CASSPWDSNTEAFF; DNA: TGTGCCAGCAGTCCCTGGGACAGCAACACTGAAGCTTTCTTT
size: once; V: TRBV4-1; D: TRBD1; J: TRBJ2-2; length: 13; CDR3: CASTLTGTGELFF; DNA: TGCGCCAGCACCCTGACAGGGACCGGGGAGCTGTTTTTT
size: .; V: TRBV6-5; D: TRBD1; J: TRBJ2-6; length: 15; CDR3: CVSRPGGSGANVLTF; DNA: TGTGTCAGCAGGCCAGGGGGCTCTGGGGCCAACGTCCTGACTTTC
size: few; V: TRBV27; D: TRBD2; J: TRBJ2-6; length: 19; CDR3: CASSPLTSGSSSGANVLTF; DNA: TGTGCCAGCTCACCTCTGACTAGCGGCAGTTCCTCTGGGGCCAACGTCCTGACTTTC